Below are 13 T cell receptor beta chains sequenced from a single sample in a study of glioma-infiltrating T cells after dendritic cell vaccination. The repertoire was sequenced with immunoSEQ multiplex PCR; TCRdb's copy has only in-frame clones and lacks some. In the table there are approximately 91,000 clones, 80% to 90% of which are singletons. Indicated time point: after dendritic cell vaccination, including at tumor progression/relapse. Sequenced here: blood, sampled after dendritic cell vaccination. These receptors were taken from a human donor with glioblastoma.

The rearrangement uses TRBV7-2 and TRBJ1-1, with D tentatively TRBD1 (6 bases). The V end was cut by 2 bases, the J end by 4 bases, with 11 bases between. This CDR3 spans 14 amino acids. From germline, CDR1 is SGHTA and CDR2 FQGNSA. The CDR3 reads CASSLRGKGTEAFF. CDR3 DNA sequence: TGTGCCAGCAGCTTAAGGGGGAAAGGCACTGAAGCTTTCTTT.

V gene TRBV25-1 combines with J gene TRBJ2-1; D may be TRBD2 (6 bases). This CDR3 has 11 amino acids. Germline CDR1 and CDR2: MGHDK and SYGVNS. Deletions cut 10 bases from V and 9 bases from J, with 13 bases between. The chain's CDR3 is CAIQRRGEQFF. The CDR3 DNA reads as TGTGCCATCCAACGGCGGGGTGAGCAGTTCTTC.

The chain carries TRBV5-6 and TRBJ1-2; possible D gene TRBD1, 5 bases. With 6 bases removed from V and 5 bases from J, the gap between germline ends came to 14 bases. CDR3 size: 13 residues. Germline V gives CDR1 SGHDT, CDR2 YYEEEE. The CDR3 reads CASILQAGYGYTF. The CDR3 DNA follows: TGTGCCAGCATCTTACAGGCAGGATATGGCTACACCTTC.

This clone has only one observation. The CDR3 reads CASSYRGMDNQPQHF. The CDR3 bases are TGTGCCAGCAGTTACCGGGGGATGGATAATCAGCCCCAGCATTTT. This chain connects TRBV6-5 to TRBJ1-5; the D gene is possibly TRBD1 (5 bases). The CDR3 has 15 amino acids. V was trimmed by 2 bases and J by 4 bases, leaving 12 bases between them. CDR1 is MNHEY and CDR2 is SVGAGI in the germline V gene.

V and J are TRBV9 and TRBJ2-1; 9 bases align to TRBD2. V was pared by 0 bases and J by 6 bases, with 7 bases of the junction left unmatched. Germline CDR1 reads SGDLS; CDR2 reads YYNGEE. This CDR3 comprises 16 residues. The CDR3 nucleotides are TGTGCCAGCAGCGTAGCCCTAGCGGGACACGGCAATGAGCAGTTCTTC. It is translated as CASSVALAGHGNEQFF.

V usage is TRBV6-5 and J usage is TRBJ2-5, with D tentatively TRBD1 (5 bases). V dropped 6 bases and J dropped 2 bases, with 16 bases sitting between them. This CDR3 contains 15 residues. CDR1 is MNHEY and CDR2 is SVGAGI in the germline V gene. CDR3 residues: CASREPGSSQETQYF. Here the CDR3 DNA reads TGTGCCAGCAGGGAGCCAGGGTCGAGTCAAGAGACCCAGTACTTC.

This clone has more than one count but fewer than ten. The sample has other DNA sequences that encode this CDR3 too. The chain joins TRBV7-9 to TRBJ2-2, with 7 nucleotides matching TRBD2. V was clipped by 2 bases and J by 8 bases; unmatched bases: 2. CDR1 SEHNR and CDR2 FQNEAQ come from the germline V gene (reference sequence). This CDR3 has 13 amino acids. The CDR3 spells CASSLRREGELFF. The CDR3 DNA reads as TGTGCCAGCAGCTTACGGCGGGAGGGGGAGCTGTTTTTT.

The chain is built from TRBV5-1 and TRBJ1-3; D remains ambiguous. The CDR3 is made up of 15 amino acids. Germline lookup yields CDR1 SGHRS and CDR2 YFSETQ. V was cut by 0 bases and J by 0 bases, with 7 bases left in between. CDR3 residues: CASSLDPGSGNTIYF. CDR3 coding DNA: TGCGCCAGCAGCTTGGACCCAGGCTCTGGAAACACCATATATTTT. The full variable domain, with the rest looked up from reference TRBV5-1 and TRBJ1-3, is KAGVTQTPRYLIKTRGQQVTLSCSPISGHRSVSWYQQTPGQGLQFLFEYFSETQRNKGNFPGRFSGRQFSNSRSEMNVSTLELGDSALYLCASSLDPGSGNTIYFGEGSWLTVV.

This chain uses TRBV5-1 with TRBJ2-2; D might be TRBD1 (5 bases). Germline CDR1 reads SGHRS; CDR2 reads YFSETQ. This CDR3 spans 15 amino acids. The V and J ends lost 4 bases and 4 bases respectively, with 14 bases between them. CDR3 DNA: TGCGCCAGCAGCCGAAGGACAACGTCCACCGGGGAGCTGTTTTTT. Translated, it gives CASSRRTTSTGELFF.

The chain recombines TRBV10-2 with TRBJ2-5; 8 bases align to TRBD2. V dropped 5 bases and J dropped 5; count of bases not matched to a gene: 10. Germline CDR1 is WSHSY and CDR2 is SAAADI. CDR3 length: 15 amino acids. DNA of the CDR3: TGCGCCAGCAGTTTTAGCGGGATCTCGCAGGAGACCCAGTACTTC. Protein product: CASSFSGISQETQYF.

The J gene is TRBJ2-2, the V gene TRBV6-1, with no clear D. The CDR3 loop spans 14 amino acids. Between the trimmed V and J ends, which lost 8 bases and 3 bases, there was a span of 13 bases. Looked up from germline, CDR1 is MNHNS and CDR2 is SASEGT. CDR3 protein: CASPPLSDTGELFF. The CDR3 DNA reads TGTGCCAGCCCCCCCCTCTCCGACACCGGGGAGCTGTTTTTT.

The V call is TRBV29-1, the J call TRBJ1-2; D is unresolved. The length of the CDR3 is 14 residues. The germline V gene encodes CDR1 SQVTM and CDR2 ANQGSEA. V was trimmed by 0 bases and J by 7 bases, leaving 15 bases between them. CDR3: CSVEDQGGSVGYTF. CDR3 sequence (DNA): TGCAGCGTTGAAGATCAAGGCGGTTCGGTTGGCTACACCTTC.

V is TRBV7-2 and J is TRBJ1-1, with D unclear. Trimming shortened V by 3 bases and J by 0 bases, and 5 bases separated the two germline ends. In germline, CDR1 is SGHTA, CDR2 FQGNSA. The CDR3 has 13 amino acids. CDR3 region: CASSFDLNTEAFF. For the CDR3, the DNA is TGTGCCAGCAGCTTTGACTTGAACACTGAAGCTTTCTTT.